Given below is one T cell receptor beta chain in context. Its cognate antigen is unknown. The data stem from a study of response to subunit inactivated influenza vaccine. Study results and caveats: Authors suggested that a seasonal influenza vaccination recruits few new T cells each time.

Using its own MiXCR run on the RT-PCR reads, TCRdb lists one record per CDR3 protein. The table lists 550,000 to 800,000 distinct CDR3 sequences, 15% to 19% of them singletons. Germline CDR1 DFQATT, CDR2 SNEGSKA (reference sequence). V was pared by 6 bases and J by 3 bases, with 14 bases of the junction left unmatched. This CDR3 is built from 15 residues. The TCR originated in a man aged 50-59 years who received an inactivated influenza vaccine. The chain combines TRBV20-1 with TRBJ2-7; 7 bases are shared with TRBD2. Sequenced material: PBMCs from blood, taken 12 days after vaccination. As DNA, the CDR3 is TGCAGTGCCCCAGAGCCTTTGGGAGGGTTCTACGAGCAGTACTTC. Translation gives CSAPEPLGGFYEQYF.